What follows is one T cell receptor (beta chain) and its context. TCRdb keeps only in-frame clones here, not all; method: immunoSEQ multiplex PCR. The sample shows 2,500,000 or so clones, roughly 93% of them seen only once. Trimming took 2 bases from V and 0 from J; bases not matched to a gene: 6. Per the germline V gene, CDR1 is ENHRY and CDR2 is SYGVKD. The CDR3 is 16 residues long. This specimen comes from a study of shared clonotypes between healthy human individuals. This rearrangement joins TRBV10-3 to TRBJ1-1; 7 bases agree with TRBD1. The specimen was naive CD4+ T cells from PBMCs. Specified subset: CD45RA+ positively selected. This receptor was taken from a man younger than 35 in good health. Some clones in this sample may be carry-over from other donors' samples. The DNA of the CDR3 is TGTGCCATCAGTGAGAGGCCACAGGGGATGAACACTGAAGCTTTCTTT. Translated, it gives CAISERPQGMNTEAFF.